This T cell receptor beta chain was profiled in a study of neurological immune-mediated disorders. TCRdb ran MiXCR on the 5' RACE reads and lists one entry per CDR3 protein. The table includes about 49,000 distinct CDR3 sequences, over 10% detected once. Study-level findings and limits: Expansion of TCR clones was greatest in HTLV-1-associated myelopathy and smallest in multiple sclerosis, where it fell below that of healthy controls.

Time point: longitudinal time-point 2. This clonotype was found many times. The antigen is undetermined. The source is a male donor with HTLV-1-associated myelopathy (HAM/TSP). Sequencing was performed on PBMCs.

In DNA, the CDR3 is TGCAGTGCTAGAGAGGGGGCAGACTATGGCTACACCTTC. Translated, it gives CSAREGADYGYTF. This chain links TRBV20-1 with TRBJ1-2; the D gene is possibly TRBD1 (6 bases). Looked up from germline, CDR1 is DFQATT and CDR2 is SNEGSKA (reference sequence). V gave up 0 bases and J gave up 3 bases, with 8 bases separating them. The CDR3 runs 13 residues.